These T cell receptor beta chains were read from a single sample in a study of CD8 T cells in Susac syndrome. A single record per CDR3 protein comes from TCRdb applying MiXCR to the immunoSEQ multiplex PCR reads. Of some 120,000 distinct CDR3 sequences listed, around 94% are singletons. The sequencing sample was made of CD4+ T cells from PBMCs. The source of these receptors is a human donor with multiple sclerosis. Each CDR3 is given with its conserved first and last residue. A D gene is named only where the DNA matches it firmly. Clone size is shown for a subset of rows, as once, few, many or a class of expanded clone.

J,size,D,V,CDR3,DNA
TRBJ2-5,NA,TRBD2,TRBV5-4,CASSNTGLAGEETQYF,TGTGCCAGCAGCAATACCGGACTAGCGGGGGAAGAGACCCAGTACTTC
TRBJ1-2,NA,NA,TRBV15,CATSRGTLGYTF,TGTGCCACCAGCCGAGGGACACTCGGCTACACCTTC
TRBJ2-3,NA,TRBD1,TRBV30,CAWSVARTGSGGDTQYF,TGTGCCTGGAGTGTAGCCCGGACAGGGTCCGGGGGAGATACGCAGTATTTT
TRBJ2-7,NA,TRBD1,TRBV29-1,CSATPTDRPLSEQYF,TGCAGCGCCACTCCTACGGACAGGCCCCTATCGGAGCAGTACTTC
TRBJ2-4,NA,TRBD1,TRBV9,CASSVAEGTVIQYF,TGTGCCAGCAGCGTAGCCGAAGGGACAGTCATTCAGTACTTC
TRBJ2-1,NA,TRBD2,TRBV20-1,CSASGLAGGHNEQFF,TGCAGTGCCTCGGGACTAGCGGGGGGACACAATGAGCAGTTCTTC
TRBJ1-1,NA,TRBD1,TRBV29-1,CSVVDRAAMNTEAFF,TGCAGCGTAGTAGACAGGGCCGCCATGAACACTGAAGCTTTCTTT
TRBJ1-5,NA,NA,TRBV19,CASSIHGSGQPQHF,TGTGCCAGTAGTATTCACGGTAGTGGTCAGCCCCAGCATTTT
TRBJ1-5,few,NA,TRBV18,CASSLGQPNQPQHF,TGTGCCAGCTCACTCGGACAGCCTAATCAGCCCCAGCATTTT
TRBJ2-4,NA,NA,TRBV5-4,CASSLDSENIQYF,TGTGCCAGCAGCTTGGATTCGGAAAACATTCAGTACTTC
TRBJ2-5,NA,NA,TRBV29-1,CSASGQSQEAQYF,TGCAGCGCTTCCGGACAGTCACAAGAGGCCCAGTACTTC
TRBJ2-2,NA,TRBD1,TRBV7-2,CASSWGWTGRTGELFF,TGTGCCAGCAGCTGGGGGTGGACAGGGAGGACCGGGGAGCTGTTTTTT
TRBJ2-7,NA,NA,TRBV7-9,CASSSYRYLDEQYF,TGTGCCAGCAGCTCCTACAGATACCTGGACGAGCAGTACTTC
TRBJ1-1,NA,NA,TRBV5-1,CASSGGGGFNTEAFF,TGCGCCAGCAGCGGAGGAGGGGGGTTTAACACTGAAGCTTTCTTT
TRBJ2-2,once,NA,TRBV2,CASSEVPGNTGELFF,TGTGCCAGCAGTGAAGTCCCGGGGAACACCGGGGAGCTGTTTTTT
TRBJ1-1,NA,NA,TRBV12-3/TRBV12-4,CASSQQARNTEAFF,TGTGCCAGCAGTCAACAAGCACGTAACACTGAAGCTTTCTTT
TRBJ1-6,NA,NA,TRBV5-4,CASSLETDNSPLHF,TGTGCCAGCAGCTTAGAGACAGATAATTCACCCCTCCACTTT
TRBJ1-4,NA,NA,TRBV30,CAVEGGSESRFF,TGTGCCGTAGAAGGAGGCAGTGAGAGTCGGTTTTTT
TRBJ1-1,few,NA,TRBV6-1,CASSGILSRRTVHTEAFF,TGTGCCAGCAGTGGTATTCTTAGTCGACGGACAGTGCATACTGAAGCTTTCTTT
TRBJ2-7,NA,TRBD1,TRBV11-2,CASSTIRTGSYEQYF,TGTGCCAGCAGCACCATTCGGACAGGGTCCTACGAGCAGTACTTC
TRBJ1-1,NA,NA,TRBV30,CAWSRTGTGEAFF,TGTGCCTGGAGTCGTACAGGGACGGGTGAAGCTTTCTTT
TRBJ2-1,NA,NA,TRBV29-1,CSVDPSVLGEQFF,TGCAGCGTTGACCCTAGCGTCTTGGGTGAGCAGTTCTTC
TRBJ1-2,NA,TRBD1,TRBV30,CAWSDEGAGYGYTF,TGTGCCTGGAGCGACGAGGGGGCTGGCTATGGCTACACCTTC
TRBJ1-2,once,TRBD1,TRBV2,CASSRTGMNYGYTF,TGTGCCAGCAGCCGGACAGGGATGAACTATGGCTACACCTTC
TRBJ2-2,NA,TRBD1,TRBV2,CASSGQGPNTGELFF,TGTGCCAGCAGTGGACAGGGACCGAACACCGGGGAGCTGTTTTTT
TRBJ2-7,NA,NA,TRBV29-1,CSARGYTVYEQYF,TGCAGCGCCCGAGGTTACACCGTCTACGAGCAGTACTTC
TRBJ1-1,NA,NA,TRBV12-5,CASGLGPSTEAFF,TGTGCTAGTGGTTTGGGCCCCAGCACTGAAGCTTTCTTT
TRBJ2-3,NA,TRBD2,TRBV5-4,CAARGGLAGDASTDTQYF,TGTGCCGCCCGTGGGGGGTTAGCGGGGGACGCCTCCACAGATACGCAGTATTTT
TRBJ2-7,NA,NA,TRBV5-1,CASSGGGGLYEQYF,TGCGCCAGCAGCGGAGGGGGCGGCCTCTACGAGCAGTACTTC
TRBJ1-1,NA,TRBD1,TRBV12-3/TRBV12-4,CASEDREYTEAFF,TGTGCCAGCGAAGACAGGGAGTACACTGAAGCTTTCTTT
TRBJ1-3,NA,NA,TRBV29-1,CGGETSGNTIYF,TGCGGGGGGGAGACCTCTGGAAACACCATATATTTT
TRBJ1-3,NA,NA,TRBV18,CASSPGGQGGNTIYF,TGTGCCAGCTCACCGGGCGGTCAGGGAGGAAACACCATATATTTT
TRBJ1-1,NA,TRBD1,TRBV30,CACQGATEAFF,TGTGCCTGTCAGGGGGCCACTGAAGCTTTCTTT
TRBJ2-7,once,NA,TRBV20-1,CSASSANYEQYF,TGCAGTGCTAGCTCGGCCAACTACGAGCAGTACTTC
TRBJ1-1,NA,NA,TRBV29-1,CSVEDPMNTEAFF,TGCAGCGTTGAAGACCCGATGAACACTGAAGCTTTCTTT
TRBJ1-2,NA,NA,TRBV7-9,CASSLLDRYGYTF,TGTGCCAGCAGCTTACTTGATCGGTATGGCTACACCTTC
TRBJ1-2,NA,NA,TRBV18,CASSPDDGNYGYTF,TGTGCCAGCTCACCCGATGACGGTAACTATGGCTACACCTTC
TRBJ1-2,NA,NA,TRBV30,CAWKQGDYGYTF,TGTGCCTGGAAACAGGGCGACTATGGCTACACCTTC
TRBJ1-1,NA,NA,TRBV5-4,CASSLDRRMNTEAFF,TGTGCCAGCAGCTTGGACAGGCGGATGAACACTGAAGCTTTCTTT
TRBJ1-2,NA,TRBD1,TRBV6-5,CASSPDRVNGYTF,TGTGCCAGCAGCCCGGACAGGGTGAATGGCTACACCTTC
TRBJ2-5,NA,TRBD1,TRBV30,CAWRGQGAGETQYF,TGTGCCTGGAGGGGACAGGGGGCAGGGGAGACCCAGTACTTC
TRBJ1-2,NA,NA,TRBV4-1,CASSQDRGYGYTF,TGCGCCAGCAGCCAAGACAGGGGCTATGGCTACACCTTC
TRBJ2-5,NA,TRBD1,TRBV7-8,CASSSGQADQETQYF,TGTGCCAGCAGTTCAGGACAGGCGGACCAAGAGACCCAGTACTTC
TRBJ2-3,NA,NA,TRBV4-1,CASSPRRLPADTQYF,TGCGCCAGCAGCCCTCGGCGTCTACCCGCAGATACGCAGTATTTT
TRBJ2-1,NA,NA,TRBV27,CASKGSLYNEQFF,TGTGCCAGCAAGGGATCTCTTTACAATGAGCAGTTCTTC
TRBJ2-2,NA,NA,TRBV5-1,CASSSKQTGELFF,TGCGCCAGCAGCTCAAAGCAAACCGGGGAGCTGTTTTTT
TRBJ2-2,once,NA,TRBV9,CASSVGSANTGELFF,TGTGCCAGCAGCGTAGGGAGCGCGAACACCGGGGAGCTGTTTTTT
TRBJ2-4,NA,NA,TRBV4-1,CASSHPRRQLAKNIQYF,TGCGCCAGCAGCCACCCAAGGAGACAGTTAGCCAAAAACATTCAGTACTTC
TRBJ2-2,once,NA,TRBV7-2,CASSLVWNTGELFF,TGTGCCAGCAGCTTAGTTTGGAACACCGGGGAGCTGTTTTTT
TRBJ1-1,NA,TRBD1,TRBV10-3,CAIRDRSTEAFF,TGTGCCATCAGGGACAGGTCAACGGAAGCTTTCTTT
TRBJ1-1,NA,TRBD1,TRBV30,CAWSRQGVPFF,TGTGCCTGGAGTCGACAGGGTGTACCTTTCTTT
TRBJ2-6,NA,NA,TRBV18,CASSPPGARQGANVLTF,TGTGCCAGCTCACCACCGGGCGCTCGTCAAGGGGCCAACGTCCTGACTTTC
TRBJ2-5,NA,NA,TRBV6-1,CASRESTTGLLQETQYF,TGTGCCAGCCGCGAGTCGACGACGGGTCTCCTCCAAGAGACCCAGTACTTC
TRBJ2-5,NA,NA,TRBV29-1,CSVARTVQETQYF,TGCAGCGTGGCCCGGACGGTCCAAGAGACCCAGTACTTC
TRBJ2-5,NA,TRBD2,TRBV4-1,CASSQGGGSYQETQYF,TGCGCCAGCAGCCAAGGGGGGGGGTCCTACCAAGAGACCCAGTACTTC